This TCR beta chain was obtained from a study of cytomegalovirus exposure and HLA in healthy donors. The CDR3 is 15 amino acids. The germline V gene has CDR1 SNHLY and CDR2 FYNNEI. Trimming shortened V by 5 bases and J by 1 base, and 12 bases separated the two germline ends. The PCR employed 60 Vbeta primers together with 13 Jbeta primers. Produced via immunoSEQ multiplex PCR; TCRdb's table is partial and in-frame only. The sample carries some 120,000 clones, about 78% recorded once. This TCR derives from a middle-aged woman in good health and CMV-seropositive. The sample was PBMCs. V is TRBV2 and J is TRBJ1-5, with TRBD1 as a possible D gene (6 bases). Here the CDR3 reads CASSRDNESNQPQHF. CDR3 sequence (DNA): TGTGCCAGCAGTCGGGACAACGAAAGCAATCAGCCCCAGCATTTT.